Listed here is a single TCR beta chain. Its antigen is as yet unknown. The data were obtained in a study of cytomegalovirus exposure and HLA in healthy donors. Points from the study as a whole: About 87% or about 30% of the time was how often most TCR beta V segments were productive, according to an earlier analysis. Later analysis placed DRB1 highest and HLA-C lowest in TCR association rates, which differed by HLA locus. Diagnosis of cytomegalovirus status made by the classifier reportedly showed high specificity and sensitivity.

The CDR3 is 13 residues long. CDR1 is SGHTA, CDR2 FQGTGA, per germline. Trimming took off 5 bases at V and 9 bases at J, with 16 bases between the two ends. The PCR contained 60 Vbeta and 13 Jbeta primers. Repertoires were generated with immunoSEQ multiplex PCR, while TCRdb's copy carries only in-frame clones and drops some. The sample yields about 170,000 clones, approximately 80% seen once. The sequence came from a male donor in good health and CMV-seronegative. The sample taken for sequencing was PBMCs. This chain joins TRBV7-3 and TRBJ2-5; the D gene is possibly TRBD2 (6 bases). CDR3 loop: CASSPAREGAQYF. As DNA, the CDR3 is TGTGCCAGCAGCCCTGCGCGGGAAGGGGCCCAGTACTTC.